This T cell receptor (beta chain) was observed in a study of blood T cell repertoires in COVID-19. Study as a whole: Acute-phase and convalescent COVID-19 samples originated in the United States, Italy and Spain. In each case, the material was cDNA or gDNA derived from T cells, B-cell-depleted T cells, or PBMCs.

The germline gives CDR1 SGDLS, CDR2 YYNGEE. Trimming left V 3 bases short and J 6 bases short, with 22 bases between. There are 16 residues in the CDR3. Original processing notes: Estimation of nucleated cell counts was performed using reference gene primer amplification. Sequencing used immunoSEQ multiplex PCR; TCRdb keeps in-frame clones, though not all of them. The DNA was the basis for D and trimming; V, J and clone size are from that table. The table shows about 370,000 clones, with about 89% occurring only once. This receptor was taken from a woman aged 30 to 39 with COVID-19, enrolled during active disease. This chain links TRBV9 with TRBJ2-7, with D possibly TRBD1 on 6 matching bases. Sequenced input: peripheral blood. CDR3 protein: CASSAEGHSKGFEQYF. The CDR3 DNA follows: TGTGCCAGCAGCGCCGAGGGACACAGCAAGGGGTTCGAGCAGTACTTC.